The source of this TCR beta chain is a study of OX40 agonist ivuxolimab in advanced cancers. Study results and limitations: Circulating CD4+ and CD8+ T cells showed clonal expansion by week 6 at 0.1 to 3.0 mg/kg.

Assay used: immunoSEQ multiplex PCR; TCRdb lists only in-frame clones, some missing. Of 60,000 to 90,000 clones in the sample, around 86% were seen once. The CDR3 is made up of 12 amino acids. Trimming took off 5 bases at V and 2 bases at J, with 6 bases between the two ends. CDR1 and CDR2 (germline): SGHKS, YYEKEE (reference sequence). Regarding this clone: The antigen is undetermined.

The rearrangement links TRBV5-5 to TRBJ2-3, with D unresolved. The sequence came from an adult with an advanced solid tumor such as melanoma, head and neck, liver or kidney cancer. The sequenced sample was CD4+ or CD8+ T cells sorted from blood, obtained in a trial of the OX40 agonist ivuxolimab. CDR3 bases: TGTGCCAGCAGAATCACCACAGATACGCAGTATTTT. Its protein is CASRITTDTQYF.